These 13 T cell receptor beta chains share one sample of origin, sequenced in a study of CD8 T cells in Susac syndrome (dated by TCRdb to about 2019). Receptor amplification or capture employed the immunoSEQ multiplex PCR assay. RNA was extracted using the RNeasy kit, and roughly 0.45 to 1 microgram was reverse transcribed with random hexamers. In TCRdb, the public reads were trimmed at Q25 with fastp and aligned with MiXCR, with productive beta chains retained. All rows with the same CDR3 protein become a single entry with the most common DNA and genes. Counted in this sample were roughly 86,000 distinct CDR3 sequences; approximately 96% of them appeared once. The leading ten clones occupy approximately 0.57% of the sample. Material: CD8+ T cells from PBMCs. The receptors come from a human donor with Susac syndrome.

CDR3 bases: TGTGCCAGCACAACAGTCTATGGCTACACCTTC. Amino acids: CASTTVYGYTF. The chain joins TRBV28 to TRBJ1-2; D is unclear. The V gene lost 7 bases and the J gene lost 4 bases, with 7 bases spanning the gap. Germline V gives CDR1 MDHEN, CDR2 SYDVKM. The CDR3 length is 11 residues.

The rearrangement joins TRBV27 to TRBJ1-6, with 9 bases fitting TRBD1. V dropped 5 bases and J dropped 9; count of bases not matched to a gene: 5. This CDR3 has 14 residues. Germline V gene data show CDR1 as MNHEY and CDR2 as SMNVEV (reference sequence). CDR3 in amino acids: CASSMTGGISPLHF. CDR3 in DNA: TGTGCCAGCAGTATGACAGGGGGTATTTCACCCCTCCACTTT.

This chain links TRBV20-1 with TRBJ1-5; D is possibly TRBD1 (5 bases). This CDR3 has 14 residues. V was shortened by 4 bases and J by 3 bases, with 13 bases between the two germline ends. The germline V gene encodes CDR1 DFQATT and CDR2 SNEGSKA (reference sequence). The CDR3: CSATSPGTNQPQHF. The DNA for the CDR3 is TGCAGTGCTACCTCCCCAGGGACCAATCAGCCCCAGCATTTT.

V and J are TRBV5-1 and TRBJ1-1; no definite D call. The ends were cut back, 0 bases at V and 10 bases at J, with 13 bases in the middle. This CDR3 comprises 13 residues. CDR1 SGHRS and CDR2 YFSETQ come from the germline V gene. The CDR3 loop reads CASSLGRRDSAFF. In DNA form, the CDR3 reads TGCGCCAGCAGCTTGGGACGGAGGGATTCAGCTTTCTTT.

The chain combines TRBV11-2 with TRBJ2-7; no definite D call. The CDR3 has 14 amino acids. CDR1 SGHAT and CDR2 FQNNGV come from the germline V gene. V lost 5 bases and J lost 3, with 14 bases in between. CDR3 sequence: CASSRTDKHYEQYF. CDR3 nucleotide sequence: TGTGCCAGCAGCCGTACTGACAAGCACTACGAGCAGTACTTC.

V usage is TRBV9 and J usage is TRBJ2-5; D may be TRBD1 (6 bases). V gave up 4 bases and J gave up 5 bases, with 24 bases separating them. Per the germline V gene, CDR1 is SGDLS and CDR2 is YYNGEE. The CDR3 spans 17 residues. CDR3 coding DNA: TGTGCCAGCAGCTTGGACCAACCGGGACATCTTAAGGAGACCCAGTACTTC. Its protein product is CASSLDQPGHLKETQYF.

The chain has TRBV19 and TRBJ1-2; D is uncertain. The CDR3 runs to 15 residues. Germline V lookup: CDR1 LNHDA, CDR2 SQIVND (reference sequence). V dropped 3 bases and J dropped 0 bases, with 11 bases sitting between them. CDR3 bases: TGTGCCAGTAGTATCCCATCGCAAGCTAACTATGGCTACACCTTC. Its translation: CASSIPSQANYGYTF. Variable domain in full (rest from reference TRBV19 and TRBJ1-2): DGGITQSPKYLFRKEGQNVTLSCEQNLNHDAMYWYRQDPGQGLRLIYYSQIVNDFQKGDIAEGYSVSREKKESFPLTVTSAQKNPTAFYLCASSIPSQANYGYTFGSGTRLTVV.

The V call is TRBV19, the J call TRBJ2-7; D remains ambiguous. This CDR3 spans 13 amino acids. V was shortened by 6 bases and J by 1 base, with 10 bases between the two germline ends. CDR1 and CDR2 (germline): LNHDA, SQIVND (reference sequence). The CDR3 nucleotides read TGTGCCAGTAGGGCGACGGAATCCTACGAGCAGTACTTC. Translation: CASRATESYEQYF.

This clonotype was counted once. The rearrangement links TRBV3-1 to TRBJ2-7; D unclear. Germline values: CDR1 LGHDT, CDR2 YNNKEL (reference sequence). The length of the CDR3 is 11 residues. The V and J ends lost 0 bases and 6 bases respectively, with 3 bases between them. In nucleotides, the CDR3 is TGTGCCAGCAGCCAAGATACCGAGCAGTACTTC. It encodes CASSQDTEQYF.

The V and J genes are TRBV28 and TRBJ2-7; 7 nucleotides line up with TRBD1. The V segment lost 4 bases and the J segment 2 bases; nucleotides outside the gene matches: 14. Germline V gene lookup returns CDR1 MDHEN and CDR2 SYDVKM. This CDR3 has 17 amino acids. The CDR3 loop reads CASSSPHNPGQTYEQYF. The CDR3, as DNA: TGTGCCAGCAGTTCCCCCCACAACCCGGGACAGACCTACGAGCAGTACTTC.

The V call is TRBV7-9, the J call TRBJ1-2; D not certain. V was trimmed by 0 bases and J by 3 bases, leaving 14 bases between them. CDR3 length: 16 residues. The germline gives CDR1 SEHNR, CDR2 FQNEAQ (reference sequence). The CDR3 DNA reads as TGTGCCAGCAGCTTAGCGGAGAGGGTACGGGACTATGGCTACACCTTC. Translating gives CASSLAERVRDYGYTF.

This sequence joins TRBV7-3 and TRBJ1-2, with D unclear. Germline-derived CDR1 and CDR2 are SGHTA and FQGTGA. Trimming stripped 2 bases from V and 2 bases from J, with 6 bases between. The CDR3 contains 13 residues. The CDR3 DNA is TGTGCCAGCAGCTTACCGGGGAACTATGGCTACACCTTC. Protein product: CASSLPGNYGYTF.

The chain links TRBV20-1 to TRBJ2-5; 10 bases line up with TRBD2. The V and J ends lost 5 bases and 1 base, in that order; junction bases with no gene match: 7. The CDR3 is 15 amino acids. From germline, CDR1 is DFQATT and CDR2 SNEGSKA (reference sequence). The CDR3 region is CSAARASGGQETQYF. The CDR3 DNA is TGCAGTGCTGCGAGGGCTAGCGGGGGCCAAGAGACCCAGTACTTC.